Each of the 20 T cell receptor beta chains below was sequenced from the same sample in a study of blood T cell repertoires in COVID-19. Some clones are missing from TCRdb's copy, which holds only in-frame ones; the method was immunoSEQ multiplex PCR. The sample lists about 21,000 clones, roughly 84% occurring once. The sequenced sample was peripheral blood. The receptor set was obtained from a man aged 35 to 55 with acute or convalescent COVID-19.

This sequence joins TRBV14 and TRBJ1-2; TRBD1 agrees at 7 bases. The CDR3 length is 14 residues. CDR1 SGHDN and CDR2 FVKESK come from the germline V gene. The junction had 10 bases not matched to a gene; V was cut back by 6 bases and J by 6 bases. Written as DNA, the CDR3 is TGTGCCAGCAGTCGTAACAGGGGAGTTGATGGCTACACCTTC. Residues: CASSRNRGVDGYTF.

CDR3 sequence: CASSPDRVVHEQYF. The CDR3 DNA reads TGTGCCAGCAGCCCGGACAGGGTAGTCCACGAGCAGTACTTC. The chain has TRBV7-2 and TRBJ2-7, with 8 positions matching TRBD1. Per the germline V gene, CDR1 is SGHTA and CDR2 is FQGNSA. Unmatched junction bases numbered 8, after V lost 5 bases and J lost 5 bases. The length of the CDR3 is 14 residues.

The chain has TRBV9 and TRBJ1-2, with D perhaps matching TRBD1 (5 bases). V lost 0 bases and J lost 3, with 15 bases in between. CDR1 and CDR2 (germline): SGDLS, YYNGEE. The CDR3 length is 16 residues. CDR3 amino acids: CASSVGDGGYDYGYTF. Here the CDR3 DNA reads TGTGCCAGCAGCGTAGGGGACGGGGGGTACGACTATGGCTACACCTTC.

This chain joins TRBV12-5 and TRBJ1-1; weak D call: TRBD1 (6 bases). The germline gives CDR1 LGHNT, CDR2 FRNRAP. Trimming pared 7 bases from V and 1 base from J, leaving 16 bases between. This CDR3 spans 15 amino acids. The CDR3 nucleotides are TGTGCTAGTGCCCATCCCCTACAGGGGAACACTGAAGCTTTCTTT. Its translation is CASAHPLQGNTEAFF. Supplemented by reference TRBV12-5 and TRBJ1-1, the full variable domain reads DARVTQTPRHKVTEMGQEVTMRCQPILGHNTVFWYRQTMMQGLELLAYFRNRAPLDDSGMPKDRFSAEMPDATLATLKIQPSEPRDSAVYFCASAHPLQGNTEAFFGQGTRLTVV.

The chain has TRBV19 and TRBJ1-2; D may be TRBD1 (6 bases). Germline V CDR1 and CDR2: LNHDA, SQIVND (reference sequence). CDR3 length: 15 amino acids. V was pared by 3 bases and J by 6 bases, with 17 bases between. CDR3 amino acids: CASSIRGGRWDGYTF. DNA of the CDR3: TGTGCCAGTAGTATTCGCGGGGGGCGTTGGGATGGCTACACCTTC.

Only a few counts were recorded for this clone. This chain joins TRBV6-1 and TRBJ2-5, with 10 positions matching TRBD2. The CDR3 is 14 residues long. Trimming took 3 bases from V and 9 from J; bases not matched to a gene: 7. Germline assignment: CDR1 MNHNS and CDR2 SASEGT. CDR3 DNA sequence: TGTGCCAGCAGTGACGTAGGACTAGCGGCGGCCCAGTACTTC. This encodes CASSDVGLAAAQYF.

This sequence joins TRBV5-5 and TRBJ2-3, with a tentative D call TRBD1 (5 bases). The CDR3 spans 15 residues. CDR1 is SGHKS, CDR2 YYEKEE, per germline (reference sequence). V lost 0 bases and J 2 bases, leaving 10 bases between the germline ends. CDR3 in amino acids: CASSLEGQPTDTQYF. The CDR3 DNA follows: TGTGCCAGCAGCTTGGAGGGGCAGCCCACAGATACGCAGTATTTT.

In its sample, this clone was seen once. The chain uses TRBV2 and TRBJ2-2, with TRBD2 matching over 11 bases. The CDR3 length is 16 residues. Germline CDR1 SNHLY, CDR2 FYNNEI. J was trimmed by 0 bases and V by 5 bases; bases with no gene match: 2. For the CDR3, the DNA is TGTGCCAGCAGTTCTAGCGGGGGGACGAACACCGGGGAGCTGTTTTTT. As protein: CASSSSGGTNTGELFF.

The V gene is TRBV6-5, the J gene TRBJ2-3; the D gene is possibly TRBD2 (6 bases). The V and J ends lost 10 bases and 0 bases respectively, with 11 bases between them. The CDR3 is 13 amino acids. CDR1 is MNHEY and CDR2 is SVGAGI in the germline V gene. This CDR3 is CATRRESTDTQYF. The CDR3 DNA reads TGTGCCACCCGACGGGAGAGCACAGATACGCAGTATTTT.

This clone is a singleton in its sample. This rearrangement joins TRBV5-1 to TRBJ1-1; D gene unclear. CDR3 size: 14 residues. Deletions cut 0 bases from V and 1 base from J, with 7 bases between. Looked up from germline, CDR1 is SGHRS and CDR2 is YFSETQ. CDR3 in amino acids: CASSLAPGNTEAFF. Written as DNA, the CDR3 is TGCGCCAGCAGCTTGGCCCCAGGGAACACTGAAGCTTTCTTT.

The chain is built from TRBV4-3 and TRBJ2-1; 8 nucleotides match TRBD1. This CDR3 has 16 amino acids. V lost 1 base to trimming and J lost 7 bases; unmatched junction nucleotides: 9. Per germline, CDR1 LGHNA and CDR2 YSLEER. In DNA, the CDR3 is TGCGCCAGCAGCCAAGGGCAGGGGGCAAAATCGAATGAGCAGTTCTTC. The encoded protein is CASSQGQGAKSNEQFF.

The chain joins TRBV19 to TRBJ1-5; possibly TRBD1 for D (6 bases). Germline lookup yields CDR1 LNHDA and CDR2 SQIVND (reference sequence). V was trimmed by 4 bases and J by 1 base, leaving 11 bases between them. This CDR3 has 15 residues. The CDR3 sequence: CASSSKRGSNQPQHF. The CDR3 DNA reads TGTGCCAGTAGTAGTAAGAGGGGGAGCAATCAGCCCCAGCATTTT.

The chain has TRBV5-1 and TRBJ1-1, with 12 bases that match TRBD1. CDR1 is SGHRS and CDR2 is YFSETQ in the germline V gene. This CDR3 region has 14 residues. The V gene end was trimmed by 3 bases and the J gene end by 5 bases; junction bases not matched to a gene: 2. The CDR3 loop reads CASSWGQGATEAFF. CDR3 nucleotide sequence: TGCGCCAGCAGCTGGGGACAGGGGGCGACTGAAGCTTTCTTT.

The V call is TRBV9, the J call TRBJ1-1; a possible D gene is TRBD1 (6 bases). Per germline, CDR1 SGDLS and CDR2 YYNGEE. The CDR3 totals 13 residues. The V gene lost 4 bases and the J gene lost 3 bases, with 10 bases spanning the gap. In DNA, the CDR3 is TGTGCCAGCAGCCCTAGGACAGACACTGAAGCTTTCTTT. It codes for CASSPRTDTEAFF.

The V call is TRBV11-2, the J call TRBJ2-1; 7 nucleotides line up with TRBD1. The CDR3 runs 11 residues. Germline loops: CDR1 SGHAT, CDR2 FQNNGV. Trimming at V came to 5 bases and at J to 15 bases, leaving 7 bases not matched to a gene. The CDR3 spells CASSRRQGLFF. The CDR3 coding sequence is TGTGCCAGCAGCCGACGACAGGGTCTGTTCTTC.

The V gene is TRBV10-3, the J gene TRBJ1-2; 7 bases are shared with TRBD1. The CDR3 is 13 residues long. Germline V gives CDR1 ENHRY, CDR2 SYGVKD. Trimming cost V 3 bases and J 8 bases; bases outside gene matches: 6. CDR3 protein: CAISEEGAGGYTF. CDR3 DNA sequence: TGTGCCATCAGTGAAGAGGGGGCGGGAGGCTACACCTTC.

This clone has only a few counts. This chain uses TRBV27 with TRBJ2-7; no firm D call. This CDR3 has 14 amino acids. Germline CDR1 and CDR2: MNHEY and SMNVEV (reference sequence). The V and J ends lost 2 bases and 5 bases respectively, with 13 bases between them. The CDR3 loop is CASSLPPLLNEQYF. The CDR3 DNA reads as TGTGCCAGCAGTTTACCCCCGCTATTAAACGAGCAGTACTTC.

The chain employs TRBV6-1 and TRBJ1-2; D not certain. Trimming left V 3 bases short and J 11 bases short, with 13 bases between. The CDR3 is 12 amino acids. Germline assignment: CDR1 MNHNS and CDR2 SASEGT. The CDR3 loop is CASSELTGSYTF. For the CDR3, the DNA is TGTGCCAGCAGTGAGTTAACGGGGTCGTACACCTTC.

The rearrangement links TRBV12-3 or TRBV12-4 to TRBJ1-1; D is perhaps TRBD1 (6 bases). This CDR3 is 13 amino acids long. V was cut by 1 base and J by 6 bases, with 9 bases left in between. As DNA, the CDR3 is TGTGCCAGCAGTTTAGTCAGGGGCTCTGAAGCTTTCTTT. As protein: CASSLVRGSEAFF.

CDR3 coding DNA: TGCGCCAGCAGCCTCTCAATTACAAGAGAAGCTTTCTTT. Translated, it gives CASSLSITREAFF. The chain employs TRBV4-3 and TRBJ1-1; unclear D gene. The germline gives CDR1 LGHNA, CDR2 YSLEER. This CDR3 has 13 residues. With 4 bases removed from V and 8 bases from J, the gap between germline ends came to 14 bases.